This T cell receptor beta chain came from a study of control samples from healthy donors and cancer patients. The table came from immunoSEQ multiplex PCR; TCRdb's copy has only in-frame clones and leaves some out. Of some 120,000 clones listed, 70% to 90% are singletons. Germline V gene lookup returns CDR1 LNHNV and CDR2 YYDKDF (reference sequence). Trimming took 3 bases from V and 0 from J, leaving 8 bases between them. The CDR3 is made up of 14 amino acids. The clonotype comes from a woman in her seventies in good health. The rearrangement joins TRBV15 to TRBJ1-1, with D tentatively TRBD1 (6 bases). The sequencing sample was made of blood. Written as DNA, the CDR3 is TGTGCCACCAGCAGTCCAGGGGTGAACACTGAAGCTTTCTTT. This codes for CATSSPGVNTEAFF.